The entry below describes one TCR beta chain. Its target is not known. These data come from a study of T cell responses to AZD1222 COVID-19 vaccine. Study-level points and caveats: Along spike, vaccine-associated CD4 TCRs were found throughout, with dominance at 160-218 and 743-854. Regions left unmutated in variants are reportedly the target of nearly half of spike-specific TCRs. Donors in the cohort were predominantly white British and more often female, and clonal diversity was possibly underestimated. Receipt of two AZD1222 doses was followed by a rise in Spike-specific TCR breadth and depth.

TCRdb's table, derived via immunoSEQ multiplex PCR, lists solely in-frame clones and lacks some. Here the sample spans under 95,000 clones, around 85% being singletons. Trimming stripped 1 base from V and 0 bases from J, with 3 bases between. The CDR3 covers 13 residues. Germline lookup yields CDR1 SEHNR and CDR2 FQNEAQ (reference sequence). The sequence was collected from an adult who received the AZD1222 COVID-19 vaccine. V is TRBV7-9 and J is TRBJ1-1, with no clear D. Sequences were derived from peripheral blood, sampled 28 days after the second AZD1222 dose. CDR3: CASSLEMNTEAFF. The CDR3 DNA sequence: TGTGCCAGCAGCTTAGAGATGAACACTGAAGCTTTCTTT.